The source of this T cell receptor (beta chain) is a study of cytomegalovirus exposure and HLA in healthy donors. CDR3 length equals 14 residues. Germline V gene sequence: CDR1 MGHRA, CDR2 YSYEKL. Trimming took off 1 base at V and 4 bases at J, with 11 bases between the two ends. PCR amplification relied on 60 Vbeta primers (plus 13 Jbeta primers). Method: immunoSEQ multiplex PCR; TCRdb's copy keeps in-frame clones and lacks some. The sample shows approximately 150,000 clones, about 84% of them seen only once. The sample consisted of PBMCs. This clonotype was obtained from a man aged 50 or older in good health and CMV-seropositive. The gene calls are TRBV4-1 and TRBJ2-7; a possible D gene is TRBD1 (6 bases). The CDR3 DNA reads as TGCGCCAGCAGCCAAGTTAACAGGGAGTACGAGCAGTACTTC. This encodes CASSQVNREYEQYF.